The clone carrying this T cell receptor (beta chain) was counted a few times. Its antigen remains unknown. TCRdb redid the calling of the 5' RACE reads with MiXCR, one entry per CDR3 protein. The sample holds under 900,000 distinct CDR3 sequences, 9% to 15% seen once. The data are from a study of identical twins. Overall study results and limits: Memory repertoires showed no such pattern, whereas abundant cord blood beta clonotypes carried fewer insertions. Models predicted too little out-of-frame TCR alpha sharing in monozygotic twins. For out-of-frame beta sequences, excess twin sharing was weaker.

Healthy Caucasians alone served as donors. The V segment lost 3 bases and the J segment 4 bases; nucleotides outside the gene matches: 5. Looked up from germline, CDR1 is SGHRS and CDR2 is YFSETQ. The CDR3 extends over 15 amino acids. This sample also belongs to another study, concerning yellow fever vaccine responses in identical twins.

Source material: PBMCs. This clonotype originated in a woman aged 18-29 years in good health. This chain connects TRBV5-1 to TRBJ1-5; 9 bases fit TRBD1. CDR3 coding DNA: TGCGCCAGCAGCTCCGGACAGGGGTTAAATCAGCCCCAGCATTTT. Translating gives CASSSGQGLNQPQHF.